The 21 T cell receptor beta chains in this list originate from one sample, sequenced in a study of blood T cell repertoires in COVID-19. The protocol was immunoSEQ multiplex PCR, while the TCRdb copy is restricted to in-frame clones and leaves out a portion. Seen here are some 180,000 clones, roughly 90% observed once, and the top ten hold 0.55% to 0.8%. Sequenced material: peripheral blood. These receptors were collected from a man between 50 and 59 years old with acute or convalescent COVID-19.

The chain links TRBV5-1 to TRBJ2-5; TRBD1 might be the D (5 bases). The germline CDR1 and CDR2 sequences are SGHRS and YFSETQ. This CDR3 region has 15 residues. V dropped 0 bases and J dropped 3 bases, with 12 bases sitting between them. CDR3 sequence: CASSLGQGFEETQYF. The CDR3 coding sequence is TGCGCCAGCAGCTTGGGGCAGGGATTCGAAGAGACCCAGTACTTC. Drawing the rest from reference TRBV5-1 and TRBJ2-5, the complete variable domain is KAGVTQTPRYLIKTRGQQVTLSCSPISGHRSVSWYQQTPGQGLQFLFEYFSETQRNKGNFPGRFSGRQFSNSRSEMNVSTLELGDSALYLCASSLGQGFEETQYFGPGTRLLVL.

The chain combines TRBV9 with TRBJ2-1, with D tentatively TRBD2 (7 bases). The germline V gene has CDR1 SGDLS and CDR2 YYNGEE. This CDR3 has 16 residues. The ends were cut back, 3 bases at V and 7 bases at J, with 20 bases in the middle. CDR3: CASSGAEGGALNEQFF. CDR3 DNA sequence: TGTGCCAGCAGCGGAGCCGAAGGGGGGGCTTTAAATGAGCAGTTCTTC.

CDR3 sequence (DNA): TGTGCCAGCAGTGCCACTAGCGGGATCTACACCGGGGAGCTGTTTTTT. Its translation is CASSATSGIYTGELFF. The chain recombines TRBV2 with TRBJ2-2; 10 bases match TRBD2. The V and J ends lost 4 bases and 3 bases, in that order; junction bases with no gene match: 5. Germline V gene sequence: CDR1 SNHLY, CDR2 FYNNEI. CDR3 length: 16 residues.

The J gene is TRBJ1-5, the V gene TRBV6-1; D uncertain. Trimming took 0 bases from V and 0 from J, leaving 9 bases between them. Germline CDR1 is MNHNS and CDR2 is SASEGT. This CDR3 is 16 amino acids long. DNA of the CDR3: TGTGCCAGCAGTGAAGCCCCCCGAGATAGCAATCAGCCCCAGCATTTT. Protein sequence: CASSEAPRDSNQPQHF.

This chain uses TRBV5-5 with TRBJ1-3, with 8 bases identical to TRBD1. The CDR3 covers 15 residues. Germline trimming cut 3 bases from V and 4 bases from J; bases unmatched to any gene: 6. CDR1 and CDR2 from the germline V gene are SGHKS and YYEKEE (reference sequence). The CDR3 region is CASSWAWDRGNTIYF. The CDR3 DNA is TGTGCCAGCAGCTGGGCTTGGGACAGGGGAAACACCATATATTTT.

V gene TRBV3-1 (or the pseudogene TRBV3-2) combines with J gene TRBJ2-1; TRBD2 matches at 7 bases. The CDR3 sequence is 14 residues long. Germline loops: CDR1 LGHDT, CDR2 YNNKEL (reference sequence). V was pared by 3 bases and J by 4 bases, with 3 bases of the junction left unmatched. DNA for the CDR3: TGTGCCAGCAGCCAGGGGCGGGAGTACAATGAGCAGTTCTTC. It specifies CASSQGREYNEQFF.

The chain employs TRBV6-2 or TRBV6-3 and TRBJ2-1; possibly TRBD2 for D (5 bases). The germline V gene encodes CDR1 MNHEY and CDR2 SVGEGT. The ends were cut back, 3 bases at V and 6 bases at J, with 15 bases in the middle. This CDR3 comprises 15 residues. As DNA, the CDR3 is TGTGCCAGCAGTTATCCGGGCCTAGCCGTCAATGAGCAGTTCTTC. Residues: CASSYPGLAVNEQFF.

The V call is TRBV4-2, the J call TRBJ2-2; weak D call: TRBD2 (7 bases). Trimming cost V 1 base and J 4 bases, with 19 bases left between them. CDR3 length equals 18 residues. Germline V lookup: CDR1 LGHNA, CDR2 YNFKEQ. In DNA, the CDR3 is TGTGCCAGCAGCCAAGTAGGGGGAGGCAGGGAGGGCACCGGGGAGCTGTTTTTT. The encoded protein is CASSQVGGGREGTGELFF.

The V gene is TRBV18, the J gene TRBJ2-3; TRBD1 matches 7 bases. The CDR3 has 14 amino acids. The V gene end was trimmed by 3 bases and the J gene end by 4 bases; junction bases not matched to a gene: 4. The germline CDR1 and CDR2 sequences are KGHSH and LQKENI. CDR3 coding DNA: TGTGCCAGCTCACCTGACAGGGTCGCAGATACGCAGTATTTT. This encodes CASSPDRVADTQYF.

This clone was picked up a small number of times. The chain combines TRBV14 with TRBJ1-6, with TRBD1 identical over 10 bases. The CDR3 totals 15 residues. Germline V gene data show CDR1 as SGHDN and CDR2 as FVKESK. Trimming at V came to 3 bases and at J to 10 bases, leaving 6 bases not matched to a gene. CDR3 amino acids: CASSHGQGVQSPLHF. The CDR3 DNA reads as TGTGCCAGCAGCCACGGACAGGGGGTGCAATCACCCCTCCACTTT.

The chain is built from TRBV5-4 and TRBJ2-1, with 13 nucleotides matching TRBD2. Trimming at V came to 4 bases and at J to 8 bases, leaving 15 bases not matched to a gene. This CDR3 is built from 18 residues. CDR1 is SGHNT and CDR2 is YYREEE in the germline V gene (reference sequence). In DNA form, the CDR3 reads TGTGCCAGCAGCCCTCCCAGACTAGCGGGGGGACCGACGGATGAGCAGTTCTTC. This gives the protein CASSPPRLAGGPTDEQFF.

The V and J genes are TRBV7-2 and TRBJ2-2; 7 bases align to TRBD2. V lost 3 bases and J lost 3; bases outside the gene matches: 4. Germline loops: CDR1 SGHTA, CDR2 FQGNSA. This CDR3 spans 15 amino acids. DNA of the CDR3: TGTGCCAGCAGCTTCGCTAGCGGTTACACCGGGGAGCTGTTTTTT. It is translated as CASSFASGYTGELFF.

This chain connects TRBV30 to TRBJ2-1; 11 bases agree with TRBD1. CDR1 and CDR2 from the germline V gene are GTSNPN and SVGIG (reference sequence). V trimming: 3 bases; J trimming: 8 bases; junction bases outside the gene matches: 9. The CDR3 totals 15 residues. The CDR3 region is CAWRDRTGGPDEQFF. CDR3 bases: TGTGCCTGGAGAGACCGGACAGGGGGCCCTGATGAGCAGTTCTTC.

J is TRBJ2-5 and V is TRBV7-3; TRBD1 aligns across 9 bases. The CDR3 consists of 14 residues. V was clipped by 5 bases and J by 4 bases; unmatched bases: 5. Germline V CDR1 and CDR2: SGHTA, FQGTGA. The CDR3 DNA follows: TGTGCCAGCAGCCCTACAGGGGGCCGAGAGACCCAGTACTTC. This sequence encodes CASSPTGGRETQYF.

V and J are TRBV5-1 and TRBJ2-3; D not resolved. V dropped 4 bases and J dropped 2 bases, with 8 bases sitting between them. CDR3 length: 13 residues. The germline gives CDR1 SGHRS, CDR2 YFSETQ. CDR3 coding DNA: TGCGCCAGCAGCCTCCTTTCCACAGATACGCAGTATTTT. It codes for CASSLLSTDTQYF.

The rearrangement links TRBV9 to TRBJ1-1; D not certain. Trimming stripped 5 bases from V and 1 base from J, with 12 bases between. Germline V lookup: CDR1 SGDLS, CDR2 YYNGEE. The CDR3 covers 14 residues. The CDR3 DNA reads TGTGCCAGCAGGAGTGAGGGCACGAACACTGAAGCTTTCTTT. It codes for CASRSEGTNTEAFF.

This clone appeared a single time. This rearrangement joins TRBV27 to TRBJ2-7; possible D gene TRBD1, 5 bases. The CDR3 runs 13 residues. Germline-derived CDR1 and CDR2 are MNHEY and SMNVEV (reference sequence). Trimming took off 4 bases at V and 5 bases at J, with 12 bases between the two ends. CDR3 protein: CASSSLGRDEQYF. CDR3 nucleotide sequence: TGTGCCAGCAGTTCGTTGGGCAGGGACGAGCAGTACTTC.

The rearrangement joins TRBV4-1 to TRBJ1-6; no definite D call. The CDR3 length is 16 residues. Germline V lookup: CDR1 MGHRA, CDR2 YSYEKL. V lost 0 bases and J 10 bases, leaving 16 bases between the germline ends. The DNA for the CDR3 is TGCGCCAGCAGCCAAGATTCTGGAGGGTTTGGGTCACCCCTCCACTTT. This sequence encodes CASSQDSGGFGSPLHF.

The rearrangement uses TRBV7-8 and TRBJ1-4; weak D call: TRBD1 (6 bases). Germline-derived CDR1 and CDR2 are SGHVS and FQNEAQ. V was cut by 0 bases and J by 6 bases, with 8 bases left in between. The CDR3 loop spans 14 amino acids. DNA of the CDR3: TGTGCCAGCAGCTTAGCATGGGGGCATGAAAAACTGTTTTTT. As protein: CASSLAWGHEKLFF.

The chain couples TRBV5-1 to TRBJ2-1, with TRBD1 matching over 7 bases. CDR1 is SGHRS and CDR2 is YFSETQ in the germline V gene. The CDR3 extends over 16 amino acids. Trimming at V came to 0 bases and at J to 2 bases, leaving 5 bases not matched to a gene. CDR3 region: CASSLAGTVTYNEQFF. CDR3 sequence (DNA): TGCGCCAGCAGCTTGGCCGGGACAGTTACCTACAATGAGCAGTTCTTC.

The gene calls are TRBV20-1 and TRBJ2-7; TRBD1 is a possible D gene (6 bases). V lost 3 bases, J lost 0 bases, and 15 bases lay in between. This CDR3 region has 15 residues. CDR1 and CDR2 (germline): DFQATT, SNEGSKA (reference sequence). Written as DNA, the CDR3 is TGCAGTGCTAGTTCCCGGCAGGGGAGCTCCTACGAGCAGTACTTC. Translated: CSASSRQGSSYEQYF.